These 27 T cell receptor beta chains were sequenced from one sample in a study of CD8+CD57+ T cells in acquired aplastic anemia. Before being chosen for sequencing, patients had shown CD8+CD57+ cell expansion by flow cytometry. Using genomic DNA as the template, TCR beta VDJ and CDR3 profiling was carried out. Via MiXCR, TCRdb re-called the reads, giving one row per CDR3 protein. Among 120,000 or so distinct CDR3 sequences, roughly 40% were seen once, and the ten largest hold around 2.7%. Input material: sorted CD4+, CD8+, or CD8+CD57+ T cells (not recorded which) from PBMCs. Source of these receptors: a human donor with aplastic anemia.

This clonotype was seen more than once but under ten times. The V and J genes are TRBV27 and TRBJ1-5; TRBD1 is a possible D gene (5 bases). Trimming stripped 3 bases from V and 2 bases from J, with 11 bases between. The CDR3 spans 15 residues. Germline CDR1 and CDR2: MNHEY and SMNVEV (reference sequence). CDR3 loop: CASSFSGAGNQPQHF. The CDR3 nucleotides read TGTGCCAGCAGTTTCTCCGGGGCAGGCAATCAGCCCCAGCATTTT.

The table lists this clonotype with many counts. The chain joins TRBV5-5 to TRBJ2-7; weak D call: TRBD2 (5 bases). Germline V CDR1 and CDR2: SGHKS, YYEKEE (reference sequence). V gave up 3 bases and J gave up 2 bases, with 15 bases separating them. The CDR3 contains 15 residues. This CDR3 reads CASSSPRGSTYEQYF. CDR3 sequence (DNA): TGTGCCAGCAGCTCTCCGCGAGGGAGCACCTACGAGCAGTACTTC.

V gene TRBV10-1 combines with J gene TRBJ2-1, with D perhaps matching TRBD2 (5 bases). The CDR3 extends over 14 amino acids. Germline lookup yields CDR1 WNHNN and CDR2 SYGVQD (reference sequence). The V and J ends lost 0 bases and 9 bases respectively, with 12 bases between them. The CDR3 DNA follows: TGCGCCAGCAGTGAGTCGAGCGGAGGAGGTGAGCAGTTCTTC. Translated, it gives CASSESSGGGEQFF.

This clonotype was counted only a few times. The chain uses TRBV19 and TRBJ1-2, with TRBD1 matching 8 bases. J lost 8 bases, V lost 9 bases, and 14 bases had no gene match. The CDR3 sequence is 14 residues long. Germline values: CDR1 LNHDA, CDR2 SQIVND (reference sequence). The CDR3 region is CASRLSDRVAGYTF. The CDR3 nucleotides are TGTGCCAGCAGACTCTCGGACAGGGTGGCGGGCTACACCTTC. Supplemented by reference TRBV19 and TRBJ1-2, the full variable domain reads DGGITQSPKYLFRKEGQNVTLSCEQNLNHDAMYWYRQDPGQGLRLIYYSQIVNDFQKGDIAEGYSVSREKKESFPLTVTSAQKNPTAFYLCASRLSDRVAGYTFGSGTRLTVV.

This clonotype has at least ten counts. CDR3 DNA sequence: TGTGCCACCAGTGCGGGGGTCTCCTACAATGAGCAGTTCTTC. The encoded protein is CATSAGVSYNEQFF. V and J are TRBV24-1 and TRBJ2-1; the D gene is possibly TRBD2 (6 bases). From germline, CDR1 is KGHDR and CDR2 SFDVKD. V lost 5 bases, J lost 0 bases, and 7 bases lay in between. This CDR3 has 14 amino acids.

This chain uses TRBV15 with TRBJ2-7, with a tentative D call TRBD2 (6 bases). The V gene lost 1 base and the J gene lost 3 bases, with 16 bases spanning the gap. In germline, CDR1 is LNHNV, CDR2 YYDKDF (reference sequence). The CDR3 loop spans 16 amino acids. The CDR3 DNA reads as TGTGCCACCAGCAGAGTTGGGGGACTTATTAACTACGAGCAGTACTTC. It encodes CATSRVGGLINYEQYF.

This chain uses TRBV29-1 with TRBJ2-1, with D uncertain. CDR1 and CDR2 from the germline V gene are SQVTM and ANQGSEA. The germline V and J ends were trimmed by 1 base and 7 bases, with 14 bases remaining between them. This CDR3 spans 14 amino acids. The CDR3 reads CSVEGMGRGNEQFF. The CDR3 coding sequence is TGCAGCGTTGAAGGTATGGGCCGTGGTAATGAGCAGTTCTTC.

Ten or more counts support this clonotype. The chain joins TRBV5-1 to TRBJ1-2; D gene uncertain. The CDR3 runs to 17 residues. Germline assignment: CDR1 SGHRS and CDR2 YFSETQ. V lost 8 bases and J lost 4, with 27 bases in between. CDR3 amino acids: CASKKVDGEGAAYGYTF. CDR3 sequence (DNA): TGCGCCAGTAAAAAGGTGGATGGCGAGGGCGCCGCCTATGGCTACACCTTC. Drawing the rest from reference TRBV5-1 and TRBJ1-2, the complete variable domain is KAGVTQTPRYLIKTRGQQVTLSCSPISGHRSVSWYQQTPGQGLQFLFEYFSETQRNKGNFPGRFSGRQFSNSRSEMNVSTLELGDSALYLCASKKVDGEGAAYGYTFGSGTRLTVV.

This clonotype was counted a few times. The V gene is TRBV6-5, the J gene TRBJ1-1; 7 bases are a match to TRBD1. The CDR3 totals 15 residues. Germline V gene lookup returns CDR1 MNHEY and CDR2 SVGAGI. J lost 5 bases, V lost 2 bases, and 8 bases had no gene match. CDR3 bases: TGTGCCAGCAGTTACACGGGACAGATGAGGACTGAAGCTTTCTTT. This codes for CASSYTGQMRTEAFF.

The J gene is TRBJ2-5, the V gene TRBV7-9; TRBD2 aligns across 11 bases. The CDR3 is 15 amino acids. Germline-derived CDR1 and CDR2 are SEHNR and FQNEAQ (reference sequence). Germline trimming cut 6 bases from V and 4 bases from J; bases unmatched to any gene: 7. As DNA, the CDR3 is TGTGCCAGCAGTCGTTGGACTAGCGGGTTAGAGACCCAGTACTTC. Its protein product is CASSRWTSGLETQYF. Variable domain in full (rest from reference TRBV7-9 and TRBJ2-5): DTGVSQNPRHKITKRGQNVTFRCDPISEHNRLYWYRQTLGQGPEFLTYFQNEAQLEKSRLLSDRFSAERPKGSFSTLEIQRTEQGDSAMYLCASSRWTSGLETQYFGPGTRLLVL.

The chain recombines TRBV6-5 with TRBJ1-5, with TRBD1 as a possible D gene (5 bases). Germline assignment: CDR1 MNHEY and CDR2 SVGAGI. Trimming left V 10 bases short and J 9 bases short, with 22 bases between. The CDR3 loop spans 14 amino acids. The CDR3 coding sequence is TGTGCCACCATTTCCAGCGGGGACGGTAGGCCCCAGCATTTT. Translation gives CATISSGDGRPQHF.

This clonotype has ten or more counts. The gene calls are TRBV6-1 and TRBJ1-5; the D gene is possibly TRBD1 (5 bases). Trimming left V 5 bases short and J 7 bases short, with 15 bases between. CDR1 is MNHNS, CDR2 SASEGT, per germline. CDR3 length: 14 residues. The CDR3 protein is CASSTRGSGQPQHF. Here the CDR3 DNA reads TGTGCCAGCAGTACCCGGGGCAGCGGGCAGCCCCAGCATTTT.

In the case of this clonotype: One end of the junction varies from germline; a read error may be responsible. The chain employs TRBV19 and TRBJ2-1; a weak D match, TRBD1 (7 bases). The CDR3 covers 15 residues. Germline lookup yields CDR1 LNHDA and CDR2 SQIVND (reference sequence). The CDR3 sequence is CASSRAGQKFNEQLF. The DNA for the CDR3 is TGTGCCAGCAGTCGGGCGGGACAGAAGTTTAATGAGCAGCTCTTC.

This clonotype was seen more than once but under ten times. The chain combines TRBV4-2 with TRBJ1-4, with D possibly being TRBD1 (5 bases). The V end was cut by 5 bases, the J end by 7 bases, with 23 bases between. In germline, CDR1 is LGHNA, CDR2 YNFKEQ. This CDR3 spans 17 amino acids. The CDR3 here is CASSGDHSSGRSEKLFF. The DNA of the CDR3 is TGTGCCAGCAGCGGGGACCACTCTTCAGGGCGGAGTGAAAAACTGTTTTTT.

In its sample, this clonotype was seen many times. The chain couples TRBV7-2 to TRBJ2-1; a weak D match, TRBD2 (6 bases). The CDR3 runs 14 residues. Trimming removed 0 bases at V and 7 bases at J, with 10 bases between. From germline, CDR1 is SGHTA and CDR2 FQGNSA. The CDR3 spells CASSLAPGRNEQFF. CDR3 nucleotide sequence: TGTGCCAGCAGCTTAGCGCCGGGGAGGAATGAGCAGTTCTTC.

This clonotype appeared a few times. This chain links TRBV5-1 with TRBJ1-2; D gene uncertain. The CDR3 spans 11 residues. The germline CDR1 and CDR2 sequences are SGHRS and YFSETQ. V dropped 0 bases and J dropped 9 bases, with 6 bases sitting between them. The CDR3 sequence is CASSLEGSYTF. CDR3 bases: TGCGCCAGCAGCTTGGAAGGAAGCTACACCTTC. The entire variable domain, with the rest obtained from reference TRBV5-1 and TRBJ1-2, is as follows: KAGVTQTPRYLIKTRGQQVTLSCSPISGHRSVSWYQQTPGQGLQFLFEYFSETQRNKGNFPGRFSGRQFSNSRSEMNVSTLELGDSALYLCASSLEGSYTFGSGTRLTVV.

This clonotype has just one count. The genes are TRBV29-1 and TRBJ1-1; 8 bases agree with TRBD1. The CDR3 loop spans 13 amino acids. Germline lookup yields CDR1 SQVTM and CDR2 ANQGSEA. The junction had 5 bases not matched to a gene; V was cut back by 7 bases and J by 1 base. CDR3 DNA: TGCAGCGGCGGACAGGGTTCGAACACTGAAGCTTTCTTT. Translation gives CSGGQGSNTEAFF.

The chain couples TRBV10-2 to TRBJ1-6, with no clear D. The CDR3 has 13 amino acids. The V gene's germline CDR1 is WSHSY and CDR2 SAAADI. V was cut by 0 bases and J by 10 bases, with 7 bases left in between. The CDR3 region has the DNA TGCGCCAGCAGTGAGTCGGTCGAATCACCCCTCCACTTT. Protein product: CASSESVESPLHF.

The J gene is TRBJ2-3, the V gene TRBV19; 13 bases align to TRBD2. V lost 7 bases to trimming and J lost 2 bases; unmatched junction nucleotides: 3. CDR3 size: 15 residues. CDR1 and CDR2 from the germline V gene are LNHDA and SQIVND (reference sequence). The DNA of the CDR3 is TGTGCCAGTACGGGGACTAGCGGGGACACAGATACGCAGTATTTT. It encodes CASTGTSGDTDTQYF.

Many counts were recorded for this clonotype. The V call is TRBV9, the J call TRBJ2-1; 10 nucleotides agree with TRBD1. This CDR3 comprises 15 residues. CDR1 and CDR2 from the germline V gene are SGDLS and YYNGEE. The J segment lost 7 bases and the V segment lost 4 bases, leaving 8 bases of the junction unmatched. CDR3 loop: CASSPRQGAENEQFF. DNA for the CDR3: TGTGCCAGCAGCCCACGACAGGGGGCGGAGAATGAGCAGTTCTTC.

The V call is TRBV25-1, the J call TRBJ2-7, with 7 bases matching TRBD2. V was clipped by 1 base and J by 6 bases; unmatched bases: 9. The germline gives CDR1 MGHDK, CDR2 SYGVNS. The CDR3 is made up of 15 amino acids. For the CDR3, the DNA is TGTGCCAGCAGTGAATTGGGAGGGAAGGAGGGCGAGCAGTACTTC. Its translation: CASSELGGKEGEQYF.

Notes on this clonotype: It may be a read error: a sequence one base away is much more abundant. This CDR3 is CASTPGGTCNSPLHF. CDR3 bases: TGTGCCAGCACCCCGGGGGGGACCTGTAATTCACCCCTCCACTTT. The chain uses TRBV5-6 and TRBJ1-6; a possible D gene is TRBD1 (5 bases). The ends were cut back, 6 bases at V and 6 bases at J, with 16 bases in the middle. CDR1 SGHDT and CDR2 YYEEEE come from the germline V gene. The CDR3 loop spans 15 amino acids.

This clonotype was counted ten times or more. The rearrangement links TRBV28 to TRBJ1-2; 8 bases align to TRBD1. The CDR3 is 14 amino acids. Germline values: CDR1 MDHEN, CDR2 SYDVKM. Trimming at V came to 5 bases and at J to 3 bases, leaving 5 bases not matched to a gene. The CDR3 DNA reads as TGTGCCAGCAGTCCGGGACAGGCCCACTATGGCTACACCTTC. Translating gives CASSPGQAHYGYTF.

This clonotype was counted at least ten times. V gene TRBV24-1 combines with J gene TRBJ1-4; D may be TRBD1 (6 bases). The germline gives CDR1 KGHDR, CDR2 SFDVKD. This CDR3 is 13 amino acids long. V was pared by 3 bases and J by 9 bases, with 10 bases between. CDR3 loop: CATSDEGEKKLFF. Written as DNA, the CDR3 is TGTGCCACCAGTGATGAGGGGGAAAAAAAACTGTTTTTT.

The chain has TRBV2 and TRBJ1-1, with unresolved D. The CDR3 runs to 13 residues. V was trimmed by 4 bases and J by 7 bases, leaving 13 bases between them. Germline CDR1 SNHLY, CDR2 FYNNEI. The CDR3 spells CASSVGTPYEAFF. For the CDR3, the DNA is TGTGCCAGCAGTGTGGGTACACCCTATGAAGCTTTCTTT.

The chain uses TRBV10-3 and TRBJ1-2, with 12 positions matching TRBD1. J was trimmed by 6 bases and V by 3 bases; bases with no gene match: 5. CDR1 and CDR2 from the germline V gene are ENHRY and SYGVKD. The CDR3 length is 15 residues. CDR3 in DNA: TGTGCCATCAGTGACCCGGGACAGGGGGCGGATGGCTACACCTTC. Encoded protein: CAISDPGQGADGYTF.

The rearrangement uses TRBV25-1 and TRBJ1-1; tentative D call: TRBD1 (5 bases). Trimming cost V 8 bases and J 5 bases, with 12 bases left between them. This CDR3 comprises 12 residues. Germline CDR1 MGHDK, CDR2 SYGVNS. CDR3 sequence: CASHSGFTEAFF. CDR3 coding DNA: TGTGCCAGCCACTCAGGGTTTACTGAAGCTTTCTTT.